Listed below are T cell receptor beta chains from one sample, sequenced in a study of T cells in Graves' hyperthyroidism and ophthalmopathy. A single record per CDR3 protein comes from TCRdb applying MiXCR to the multiplex PCR reads. The data hold 470,000 or so distinct CDR3 sequences, with around 20% observed a single time. Sequencing used blood. The source of these receptors is a young man with Graves' hyperthyroidism. The CDR3 runs from the conserved cysteine through the conserved F or W. A D gene is named only where the DNA matches it firmly. The size field is filled for only some rows; it gives once, few, many or a size class.

V	D	size	J	DNA	CDR3
TRBV6-5	TRBD2	many	TRBJ2-7	TGTGCCAGCAGTTCCGGACTAGCAGGCGAGCAGTACTTC	CASSSGLAGEQYF
TRBV30	TRBD1	many	TRBJ2-5	TGTGCCTGGAGTTCTCGGGACAGGGGCGTAGAGACCCAGTACTTC	CAWSSRDRGVETQYF
TRBV2	.	many	TRBJ1-5	TGTGCCAGCAGTGAATCGCAGGCCAATCAGCCCCAGCATTTT	CASSESQANQPQHF
TRBV6-1	TRBD1	many	TRBJ2-7	TGTGCCAGCAACTTTATCCCTCCCGCGACAGGGGCCGAGCAGTACTTC	CASNFIPPATGAEQYF
TRBV2	.	few	TRBJ2-2	TGTGCCAGCACTCAGGGGTATCGGACCGGGGAGCTGTTTTTT	CASTQGYRTGELFF
TRBV6-5	.	.	TRBJ1-6	TGTGCCAGCAGTTACGGGGGGGACGAGTCACCCCTCCACTTT	CASSYGGDESPLHF
TRBV12-3/TRBV12-4	.	.	TRBJ2-2	TGTGCCAGCAGTCCTCGGGCCGGCGGGACCGGGGAGCTGTTTTTT	CASSPRAGGTGELFF
TRBV28	.	.	TRBJ1-1	TGTGCCAGCAGCCAAGTAAAAGGGGGGAACACTGAAGCTTTCTTT	CASSQVKGGNTEAFF
TRBV6-5	.	.	TRBJ1-6	TGTGCCAGCAGTTACAGGCGGGACCAGAATTCACCCCTCCACTTT	CASSYRRDQNSPLHF
TRBV30	TRBD1	many	TRBJ1-5	TGTGCCTGGAGCCCACAGGGGAGCAATCAGCCCCAGCATTTT	CAWSPQGSNQPQHF
TRBV4-1	TRBD1	many	TRBJ2-5	TGCGCCAGCAGCCAAGGCAGGGGGCTTGGAGAGACCCAGTACTTC	CASSQGRGLGETQYF
TRBV19	.	many	TRBJ1-1	TGTGCCAGCAGCGGGGACACCCGAGAGGCGGCTTTCTTT	CASSGDTREAAFF
TRBV7-6	.	many	TRBJ2-7	TGTGCCAGCAGCTTAAACATAGCCTACGAGCAGTACTTC	CASSLNIAYEQYF
TRBV30	TRBD1	many	TRBJ1-1	TGTGCCTGGAGTGTTCAAGGGACAGGTGTGTCTGAAGCTTTCTTT	CAWSVQGTGVSEAFF
TRBV12-3/TRBV12-4	TRBD2	.	TRBJ2-2	TGTGCCAGCAGCCCTAGACTAGCGGAGAACACCGGGGAGCTGTTTTTT	CASSPRLAENTGELFF
TRBV29-1	.	.	TRBJ2-5	TGCAGCCCCAGGAGGGCCCCTGGAGAGACCCAGTACTTC	CSPRRAPGETQYF
TRBV11-2	.	few	TRBJ2-6	TGTGCCAGCAGCTTAGATGAGACATTTGGGGCCAACGTCCTGACTTTC	CASSLDETFGANVLTF
TRBV10-2	.	.	TRBJ2-7	TGCGCCAGCAGTTCGACAGGCCCCATCTACGAGCAGTACTTC	CASSSTGPIYEQYF
TRBV12-3/TRBV12-4	.	many	TRBJ1-3	TGTGCCAGCACCCTTGGCATCTCTGGAAACACCATATATTTT	CASTLGISGNTIYF
TRBV12-3/TRBV12-4	TRBD1	many	TRBJ1-2	TGTGCCAGCAGTTTGGCGACAGGGAGTGGCTACACCTTC	CASSLATGSGYTF
TRBV18	.	.	TRBJ1-2	TGTGCCAGCTCACCACAGGAGTTTACTGGCTACACCTTC	CASSPQEFTGYTF
TRBV19	.	many	TRBJ2-7	TGTGCCAGTAGTATAGCAAGGGGGGCCTTCTACGAGCAGTACTTC	CASSIARGAFYEQYF
TRBV6-5	.	once	TRBJ1-2	TGTGCCAGCAGTTTCGCACCGTTCACCCAACAAGGGCTCGGCTACACCTTC	CASSFAPFTQQGLGYTF
TRBV12-3/TRBV12-4	.	many	TRBJ1-5	TGTGCCAGCAGCCGCCCCAACAATCAGCCCCAGCATTTT	CASSRPNNQPQHF
TRBV7-6	.	.	TRBJ1-1	TGTGCCAGCAGCTTAGCCGCAGACAGTAACACTGAAGCTTTCTTT	CASSLAADSNTEAFF